This entry concerns a single T cell receptor (beta chain). At the DNA level, this CDR3 is encoded by other sequences in the same sample as well. J gave up 4 bases and V 0 bases, and 3 bases lay outside the gene matches. The CDR3 runs to 16 residues. CDR1 MNHEY and CDR2 SVGAGI come from the germline V gene. The data were taken from a study of blood T cell repertoires in COVID-19. On the study more broadly: COVID-19 samples collected from the United States, Italy and Spain covered acute and convalescent phases. In each case, the material was cDNA or gDNA derived from T cells, B-cell-depleted T cells, or PBMCs.

Authors' processing steps: Reference gene primer amplification yielded estimated nucleated cell counts. Sequencing was performed with immunoSEQ multiplex PCR; in TCRdb, only in-frame clones are kept and a portion is missing. That table supplies the V and J calls and clone size; D and trimming were determined from the DNA. The sample has approximately 160,000 clones, approximately 80% seen once; the top ten hold 13%. Specimen: peripheral blood. The receptor was isolated from a man in his 70s who had recovered from COVID-19. The chain uses TRBV6-5 and TRBJ1-2; 12 bases match TRBD1. CDR3 DNA: TGTGCCAGCAGTTACTCGGGGACAGGGGGCCTCTATGGCTACACCTTC. Translating gives CASSYSGTGGLYGYTF.